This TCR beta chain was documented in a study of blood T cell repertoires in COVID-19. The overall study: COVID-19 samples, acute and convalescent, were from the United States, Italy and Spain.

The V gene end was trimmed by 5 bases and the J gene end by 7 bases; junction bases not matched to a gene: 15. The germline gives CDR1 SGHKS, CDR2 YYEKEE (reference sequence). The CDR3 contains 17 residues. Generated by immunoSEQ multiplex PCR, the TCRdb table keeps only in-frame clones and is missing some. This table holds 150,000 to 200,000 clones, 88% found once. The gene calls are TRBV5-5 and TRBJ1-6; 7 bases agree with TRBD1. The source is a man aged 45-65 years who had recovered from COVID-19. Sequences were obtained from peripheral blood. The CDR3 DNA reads TGTGCCAGCAGTCCTTCCCCAGGGGGAATAAGGAATTCACCCCTCCACTTT. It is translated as CASSPSPGGIRNSPLHF. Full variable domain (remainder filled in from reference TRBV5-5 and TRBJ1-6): DAGVTQSPTHLIKTRGQQVTLRCSPISGHKSVSWYQQVLGQGPQFIFQYYEKEERGRGNFPDRFSARQFPNYSSELNVNALLLGDSALYLCASSPSPGGIRNSPLHFGNGTRLTVT.